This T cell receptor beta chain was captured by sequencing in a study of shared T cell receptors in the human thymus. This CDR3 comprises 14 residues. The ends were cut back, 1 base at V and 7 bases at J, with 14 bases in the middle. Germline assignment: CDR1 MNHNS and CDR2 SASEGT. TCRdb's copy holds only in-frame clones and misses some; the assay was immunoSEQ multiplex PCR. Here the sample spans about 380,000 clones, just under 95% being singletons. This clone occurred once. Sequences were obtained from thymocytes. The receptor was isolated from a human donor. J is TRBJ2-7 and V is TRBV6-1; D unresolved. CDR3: CASSEGVGWGEQYF. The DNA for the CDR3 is TGTGCCAGCAGTGAAGGGGTTGGTTGGGGTGAGCAGTACTTC.